These 5 T cell receptor beta chains were all obtained from the same sample, sequenced in a study of cytomegalovirus exposure and HLA in healthy donors. 60 Vbeta and 13 Jbeta primers were used in PCR. The assay was immunoSEQ multiplex PCR, and TCRdb's table has in-frame clones only and misses some. Found here are about 150,000 clones, roughly three quarters of them singletons; the top ten hold 2% to 2.5%. Sample: PBMCs. The source of these receptors is a man younger than 45 in good health and CMV-seronegative.

V gene TRBV28 combines with J gene TRBJ1-5, with 10 bases aligning to TRBD1. Per germline, CDR1 MDHEN and CDR2 SYDVKM. This CDR3 comprises 15 residues. V lost 6 bases to trimming and J lost 6 bases; unmatched junction nucleotides: 8. The CDR3 nucleotides read TGTGCCAGCAGCCCGGGACAGGGGTTCCGTCAGCCCCAGCATTTT. Translated: CASSPGQGFRQPQHF.

The chain is built from TRBV6-5 and TRBJ2-2; possible D gene TRBD1, 6 bases. The germline V gene has CDR1 MNHEY and CDR2 SVGAGI. Trimming removed 2 bases from V and 1 base from J, with 8 bases in between. The CDR3 loop spans 15 amino acids. The CDR3 loop reads CASSYDRRNTGELFF. CDR3 coding DNA: TGTGCCAGCAGTTACGACAGGCGGAACACCGGGGAGCTGTTTTTT.

The V call is TRBV2, the J call TRBJ2-1; 9 bases are shared with TRBD2. V lost 11 bases to trimming and J lost 9 bases; unmatched junction nucleotides: 11. The CDR3 is 13 residues long. CDR1 SNHLY and CDR2 FYNNEI come from the germline V gene. The CDR3 spells CAGLVAGVSEQFF. The CDR3 DNA is TGTGCCGGTTTGGTAGCGGGAGTGAGTGAGCAGTTCTTC.

The V gene is TRBV11-2, the J gene TRBJ1-1; 12 nucleotides agree with TRBD1. CDR1 and CDR2 (germline): SGHAT, FQNNGV. The trim removed 8 bases at V and 6 bases at J, leaving 4 bases unmatched. CDR3 length equals 13 residues. The CDR3 region is CASWGQGAPEAFF. CDR3 DNA sequence: TGTGCCAGCTGGGGACAGGGGGCCCCTGAAGCTTTCTTT.

This chain links TRBV2 with TRBJ2-7; D possibly corresponds to TRBD2 (7 bases). V was cut by 0 bases and J by 5 bases, with 17 bases left in between. Germline assignment: CDR1 SNHLY and CDR2 FYNNEI. This CDR3 is built from 16 residues. CDR3 in amino acids: CASSEAGGARPHEQYF. The CDR3 DNA reads as TGTGCCAGCAGTGAAGCGGGGGGGGCGCGTCCCCACGAGCAGTACTTC. Based on the CDR3 plus reference TRBV2 and TRBJ2-7, the full variable domain is EPEVTQTPSHQVTQMGQEVILRCVPISNHLYFYWYRQILGQKVEFLVSFYNNEISEKSEIFDDQFSVERPDGSNFTLKIRSTKLEDSAMYFCASSEAGGARPHEQYFGPGTRLTVT.